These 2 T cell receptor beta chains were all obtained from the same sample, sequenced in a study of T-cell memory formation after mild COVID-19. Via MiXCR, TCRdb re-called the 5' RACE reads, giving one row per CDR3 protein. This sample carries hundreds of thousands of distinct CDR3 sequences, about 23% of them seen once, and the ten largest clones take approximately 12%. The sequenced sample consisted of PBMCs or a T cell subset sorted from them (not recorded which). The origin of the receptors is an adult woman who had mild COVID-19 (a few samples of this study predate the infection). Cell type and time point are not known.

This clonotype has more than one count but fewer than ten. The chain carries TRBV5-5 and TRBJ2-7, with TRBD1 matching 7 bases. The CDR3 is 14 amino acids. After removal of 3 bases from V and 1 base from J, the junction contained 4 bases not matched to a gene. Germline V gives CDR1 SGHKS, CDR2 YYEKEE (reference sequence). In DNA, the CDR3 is TGTGCCAGCAGCTGGGACAGCCTATCCTACGAGCAGTACTTC. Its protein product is CASSWDSLSYEQYF.

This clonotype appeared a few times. The CDR3 bases are TGTGCCAGCTCAGAGACAGTCACTAATGAAAAACTGTTTTTT. This translates into CASSETVTNEKLFF. The chain has TRBV18 and TRBJ1-4; weak D call: TRBD1 (5 bases). The germline V and J ends were trimmed by 5 bases and 2 bases, with 9 bases remaining between them. Germline assignment: CDR1 KGHSH and CDR2 LQKENI. The CDR3 is made up of 14 amino acids.